These T cell receptor beta chains were read from a single sample in a study of blood T cell repertoires in COVID-19. Assay: immunoSEQ multiplex PCR; the TCRdb copy retains only in-frame clones and omits some. The sample records some 70,000 clones, roughly 90% being singletons. Sequences were obtained from peripheral blood. These receptors originate from a man aged 45-65 years with acute or convalescent COVID-19. The CDR3 runs from the conserved cysteine through the conserved F or W. The order of the fields is CDR3 protein, CDR3 DNA, D gene, CDR3 length, clone size, V gene, J gene. The D gene is left open where the match is weak. Expanded clones get a size class; other rows say once, few or many, or leave the size out.

CAWSPQREYTFF	TGTGCCTGGAGTCCGCAGCGGGAGTATACGTTCTTC	TRBD2	12	-	TRBV30	TRBJ2-1
CASKAGGNSPLHF	TGTGCCAGCAAAGCAGGGGGCAATTCACCCCTCCACTTT	TRBD1	13	-	TRBV2	TRBJ1-6
CATSDPTAETNYGYTF	TGTGCCACCAGTGACCCCACCGCAGAAACTAACTATGGCTACACCTTC	-	16	-	TRBV24-1	TRBJ1-2
CAISPDRANTEAFF	TGTGCCATCAGTCCCGACAGGGCGAACACTGAAGCTTTCTTT	TRBD1	14	-	TRBV10-3	TRBJ1-1
CASSQAPLRSSSYNEQFF	TGTGCCAGCAGCCAAGCCCCCTTGCGCTCTAGCTCCTACAATGAGCAGTTCTTC	-	18	-	TRBV4-2	TRBJ2-1
CASYSGSPLNEQFF	TGTGCCAGCTATAGCGGGAGTCCCCTCAATGAGCAGTTCTTC	TRBD2	14	-	TRBV6-5	TRBJ2-1
CASSQGVSGRGLYNEQFF	TGCGCCAGCAGCCAAGGTGTTAGCGGGAGGGGATTATACAATGAGCAGTTCTTC	TRBD2	18	-	TRBV4-3	TRBJ2-1
CSASDGERTDTQYF	TGCAGTGCTAGTGACGGGGAGAGGACAGATACGCAGTATTTT	-	14	once	TRBV20-1	TRBJ2-3
CASTLGTGAANYGYTF	TGTGCCAGTACCTTAGGGACAGGCGCAGCTAACTATGGCTACACCTTC	TRBD1	16	-	TRBV19	TRBJ1-2
CASSGRQGKAFF	TGTGCCAGCAGCGGGAGACAGGGGAAAGCTTTCTTT	TRBD1	12	-	TRBV12-3/TRBV12-4	TRBJ1-1
CATSDDSGSAYNEQFF	TGTGCCACCAGTGACGATAGCGGGAGCGCCTACAATGAGCAGTTCTTC	TRBD2	16	-	TRBV24-1	TRBJ2-1
CSAMAPGEQYF	TGCAGTGCTATGGCTCCGGGTGAGCAGTACTTC	-	11	-	TRBV20-1	TRBJ2-7
CPRRPLGGPDGYTF	TGCCCCCGCCGCCCGCTGGGGGGGCCCGATGGCTACACCTTC	-	14	-	TRBV4-1	TRBJ1-2
CASSSGGGYTF	TGTGCCAGCAGTTCGGGAGGTGGCTACACCTTC	-	11	-	TRBV27	TRBJ1-2
CSVGNRGSPGELFF	TGCAGCGTTGGTAACAGGGGATCACCCGGGGAGCTGTTTTTT	TRBD1	14	once	TRBV29-1	TRBJ2-2
CATKLAGSSEQFF	TGTGCCACAAAATTAGCGGGATCGTCTGAGCAGTTCTTC	TRBD2	13	few	TRBV6-5	TRBJ2-1
CASRPTSGSWETQYF	TGTGCCAGCAGGCCTACTAGCGGGAGCTGGGAGACCCAGTACTTC	TRBD2	15	-	TRBV6-5	TRBJ2-5
CASSDWGQGSGYTF	TGCGCCAGCAGTGATTGGGGACAGGGGAGTGGCTACACCTTC	TRBD1	14	-	TRBV10-2	TRBJ1-2
CASSLGDRFNTEAFF	TGCGCCAGCAGCTTGGGGGACAGATTTAACACTGAAGCTTTCTTT	TRBD1	15	-	TRBV5-1	TRBJ1-1
CASSLATGSRGQPGELFF	TGTGCCAGCAGCTTAGCTACGGGGAGTAGGGGACAGCCCGGGGAGCTGTTTTTT	TRBD1	18	-	TRBV11-2	TRBJ2-2
CASSLAGGVSGELFF	TGTGCCAGCAGCCTGGCGGGGGGCGTAAGCGGGGAGCTGTTTTTT	TRBD2	15	-	TRBV11-2	TRBJ2-2
CATSEPGLAGTVEQFF	TGTGCCACCAGTGAACCTGGACTAGCGGGAACTGTTGAGCAGTTCTTC	TRBD2	16	-	TRBV24-1	TRBJ2-1